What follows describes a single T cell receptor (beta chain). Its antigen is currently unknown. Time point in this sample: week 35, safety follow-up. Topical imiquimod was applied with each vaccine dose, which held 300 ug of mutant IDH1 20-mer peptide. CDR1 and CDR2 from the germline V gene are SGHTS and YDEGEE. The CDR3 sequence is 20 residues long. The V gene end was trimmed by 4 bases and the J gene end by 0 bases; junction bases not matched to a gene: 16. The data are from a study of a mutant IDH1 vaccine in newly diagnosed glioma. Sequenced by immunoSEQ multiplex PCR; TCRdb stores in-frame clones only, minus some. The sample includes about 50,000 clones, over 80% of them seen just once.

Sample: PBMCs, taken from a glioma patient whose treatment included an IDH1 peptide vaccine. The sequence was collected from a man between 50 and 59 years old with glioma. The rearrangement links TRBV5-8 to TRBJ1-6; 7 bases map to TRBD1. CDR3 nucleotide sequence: TGTGCCAGCAGCCTGACAGGGTCGGATTCGCCGAGCTCCTATAATTCACCCCTCCACTTT. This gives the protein CASSLTGSDSPSSYNSPLHF.